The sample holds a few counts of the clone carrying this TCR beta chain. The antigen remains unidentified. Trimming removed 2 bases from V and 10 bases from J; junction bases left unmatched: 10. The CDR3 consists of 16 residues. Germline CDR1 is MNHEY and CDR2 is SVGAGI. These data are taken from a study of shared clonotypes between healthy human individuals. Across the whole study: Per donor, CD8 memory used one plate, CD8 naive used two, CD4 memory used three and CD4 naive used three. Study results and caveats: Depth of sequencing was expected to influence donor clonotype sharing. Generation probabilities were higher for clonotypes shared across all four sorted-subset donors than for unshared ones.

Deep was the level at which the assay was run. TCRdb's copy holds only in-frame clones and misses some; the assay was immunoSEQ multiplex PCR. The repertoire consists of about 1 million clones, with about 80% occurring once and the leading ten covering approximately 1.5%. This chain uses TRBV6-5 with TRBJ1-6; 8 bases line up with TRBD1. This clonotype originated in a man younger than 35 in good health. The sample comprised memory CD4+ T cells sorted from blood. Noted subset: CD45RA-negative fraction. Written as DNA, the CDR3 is TGTGCCAGCAGTTACGGGACAGGAGAGGCAGGATCACCCCTCCACTTT. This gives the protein CASSYGTGEAGSPLHF.